The 19 T cell receptor beta chains listed next were all sequenced from one sample in a study of blood T cell repertoires in COVID-19. Clones were sequenced by immunoSEQ multiplex PCR, and TCRdb holds only the in-frame ones, with some missing. The sample shows over 200,000 clones, approximately 88% of them seen only once. Sequenced: peripheral blood. All receptors come from a man in his forties with acute or convalescent COVID-19.

This chain joins TRBV5-1 and TRBJ2-5; 9 positions match TRBD1. The V gene's germline CDR1 is SGHRS and CDR2 YFSETQ. With V trimmed by 2 bases and J by 4 bases, 3 bases remained unmatched. The CDR3 has 14 residues. The CDR3 bases are TGCGCCAGCAGCTTACAGACAGGGGGAGAGACCCAGTACTTC. Its protein product is CASSLQTGGETQYF.

The genes are TRBV5-1 and TRBJ1-1; D call uncertain. The CDR3 consists of 14 residues. V was clipped by 1 base and J by 1 base, with 8 bases between them. Germline V gives CDR1 SGHRS, CDR2 YFSETQ. The CDR3 is CASSLMRGNTEAFF. In nucleotides, the CDR3 is TGCGCCAGCAGCTTGATGCGGGGGAACACTGAAGCTTTCTTT.

The chain joins TRBV7-9 to TRBJ1-4; D gene ambiguous. This CDR3 spans 13 amino acids. Trimming cost V 3 bases and J 8 bases, with 10 bases left between them. Germline V gene data show CDR1 as SEHNR and CDR2 as FQNEAQ (reference sequence). The CDR3 DNA reads TGTGCCAGCAGCTTGAGGGCGGGAGAAAAACTGTTTTTT. Its translation is CASSLRAGEKLFF.

CDR3 loop: CASSQERGRVGNEQFF. The CDR3 DNA sequence: TGTGCCAGCAGCCAAGAACGGGGGAGGGTGGGAAATGAGCAGTTCTTC. The rearrangement links TRBV3-1 (or the pseudogene TRBV3-2) to TRBJ2-1; 7 nucleotides match TRBD2. This CDR3 region has 16 residues. After removal of 0 bases from V and 7 bases from J, the junction contained 9 bases not matched to a gene. The germline CDR1 and CDR2 sequences are LGHDT and YNNKEL (reference sequence).

V usage is TRBV12-5 and J usage is TRBJ1-1; D possibly corresponds to TRBD1 (5 bases). Germline values: CDR1 LGHNT, CDR2 FRNRAP. The CDR3 spans 15 residues. V dropped 1 base and J dropped 4 bases, with 13 bases sitting between them. CDR3 residues: CASGLGRGVSTEAFF. CDR3 DNA: TGTGCTAGTGGTTTGGGAAGGGGTGTGAGCACTGAAGCTTTCTTT.

The chain couples TRBV6-5 to TRBJ2-7; 10 bases match TRBD1. J gave up 4 bases and V 2 bases, and 2 bases lay outside the gene matches. Germline V gene lookup returns CDR1 MNHEY and CDR2 SVGAGI. CDR3 length: 14 amino acids. In DNA, the CDR3 is TGTGCCAGCAGTTACAGGGACAGGGGTTACGAGCAGTACTTC. Its protein is CASSYRDRGYEQYF.

The chain uses TRBV6-5 and TRBJ1-2, with D possibly being TRBD1 (6 bases). The CDR3 runs 12 residues. Per the germline V gene, CDR1 is MNHEY and CDR2 is SVGAGI. Deletions cut 6 bases from V and 6 bases from J, with 11 bases between. DNA for the CDR3: TGTGCCAGCAGGGCAGGGGACCATGGCTACACCTTC. Translation gives CASRAGDHGYTF.

The chain uses TRBV3-1 (or the pseudogene TRBV3-2) and TRBJ2-3; D remains unclear. The CDR3 contains 13 residues. Germline-derived CDR1 and CDR2 are LGHDT and YNNKEL (reference sequence). V lost 2 bases, J lost 4 bases, and 7 bases lay in between. The DNA for the CDR3 is TGTGCCAGCAGCCAATTCCAGGCAGATACGCAGTATTTT. This translates into CASSQFQADTQYF.

V gene TRBV28 combines with J gene TRBJ2-3; D not certain. V lost 6 bases and J 0 bases, leaving 10 bases between the germline ends. The germline V gene has CDR1 MDHEN and CDR2 SYDVKM. The CDR3 runs to 14 residues. The CDR3 DNA reads as TGTGCCAGCAGCCCAGAAGTTAGCACAGATACGCAGTATTTT. Its protein product is CASSPEVSTDTQYF.

This chain uses TRBV4-1 with TRBJ1-5; 7 bases agree with TRBD1. This CDR3 comprises 18 residues. Germline V CDR1 and CDR2: MGHRA, YSYEKL. V trimming: 0 bases; J trimming: 2 bases; junction bases outside the gene matches: 10. CDR3 sequence: CASSQDWAQGQRNQPQHF. CDR3 DNA sequence: TGCGCCAGCAGCCAAGATTGGGCCCAGGGACAGCGCAATCAGCCCCAGCATTTT.

The rearrangement joins TRBV4-2 to TRBJ1-2; D is undetermined. The CDR3 length is 15 residues. V lost 0 bases and J 7 bases, leaving 15 bases between the germline ends. CDR1 is LGHNA and CDR2 is YNFKEQ in the germline V gene. CDR3 sequence: CASSQDLTGSGGYTF. The CDR3 bases are TGTGCCAGCAGCCAAGATCTTACCGGGTCGGGTGGCTACACCTTC.

This clone was seen a single time. The rearrangement joins TRBV11-1 to TRBJ2-3; possible D gene TRBD2, 5 bases. The CDR3 runs to 15 residues. Germline loops: CDR1 SGHAT, CDR2 FQDESV (reference sequence). V lost 4 bases and J 2 bases, leaving 13 bases between the germline ends. The CDR3 here is CASSSRASLTDTQYF. CDR3 coding DNA: TGTGCCAGCAGCTCCCGGGCTAGCCTCACAGATACGCAGTATTTT.

V usage is TRBV5-1 and J usage is TRBJ2-7, with D perhaps TRBD1 (6 bases). This CDR3 spans 20 amino acids. Germline V CDR1 and CDR2: SGHRS, YFSETQ. Trimming removed 4 bases from V and 1 base from J, with 30 bases in between. CDR3 nucleotide sequence: TGCGCCAGCAGCCAAGGCCAGTCCGGGACAAGGTTAGACAGATCCTACGAGCAGTACTTC. Translating gives CASSQGQSGTRLDRSYEQYF.

The rearrangement uses TRBV20-1 and TRBJ2-5; D is unclear. V lost 6 bases and J lost 5, with 10 bases in between. The CDR3 consists of 11 residues. Germline CDR1 reads DFQATT; CDR2 reads SNEGSKA (reference sequence). In DNA form, the CDR3 reads TGCAGTGCGAGGAACGGCGAGACCCAGTACTTC. This sequence encodes CSARNGETQYF.

Comments on this clone: This sequence may be a read error, since a much larger clone differs from it by one base. This rearrangement joins TRBV7-6 to TRBJ2-1; TRBD2 matches 13 bases. Trimming cost V 1 base and J 3 bases; bases outside gene matches: 0. Germline CDR1 SGHVS, CDR2 FNYEAQ. The CDR3 sequence is 16 residues long. DNA of the CDR3: TGTGCCAGCAGCTTAGGGACTAGCGGGAGCTACAATGAGCAGTTCTTC. Protein product: CASSLGTSGSYNEQFF.

The genes are TRBV3-1 (or the pseudogene TRBV3-2) and TRBJ2-5; TRBD2 matches 12 bases. The germline V gene encodes CDR1 LGHDT and CDR2 YNNKEL (reference sequence). The length of the CDR3 is 15 residues. J gave up 5 bases and V 6 bases, and 7 bases lay outside the gene matches. This chain's CDR3 is CASSQLAGGGETQYF. CDR3 in DNA: TGTGCCAGCAGTCAACTAGCGGGAGGAGGCGAGACCCAGTACTTC.

The gene calls are TRBV5-5 and TRBJ1-6; 7 nucleotides match TRBD1. Germline V gene sequence: CDR1 SGHKS, CDR2 YYEKEE (reference sequence). This CDR3 has 16 residues. V gave up 4 bases and J gave up 2 bases; unmatched junction bases: 6. The chain's CDR3 is CASSPSQGAYNSPLHF. CDR3 nucleotide sequence: TGTGCCAGCAGCCCATCCCAGGGGGCCTATAATTCACCCCTCCACTTT.

The CDR3 loop is CASGDLGWGEQFF. DNA of the CDR3: TGTGCCAGTGGGGACTTGGGGTGGGGTGAGCAGTTCTTC. The chain carries TRBV19 and TRBJ2-1, with TRBD2 as a possible D gene (6 bases). The length of the CDR3 is 13 residues. Trimming cost V 8 bases and J 9 bases, with 17 bases left between them. Germline lookup yields CDR1 LNHDA and CDR2 SQIVND (reference sequence).

The V call is TRBV19, the J call TRBJ1-1; 11 nucleotides align to TRBD1. The CDR3 loop spans 18 amino acids. V shed 8 bases and J 5 bases; nucleotides not matched to a gene: 19. Germline CDR1 reads LNHDA; CDR2 reads SQIVND (reference sequence). The CDR3 protein is CASRLNTGTGGGGTEAFF. Written as DNA, the CDR3 is TGTGCCAGTCGCCTAAACACCGGGACAGGGGGAGGAGGGACTGAAGCTTTCTTT.